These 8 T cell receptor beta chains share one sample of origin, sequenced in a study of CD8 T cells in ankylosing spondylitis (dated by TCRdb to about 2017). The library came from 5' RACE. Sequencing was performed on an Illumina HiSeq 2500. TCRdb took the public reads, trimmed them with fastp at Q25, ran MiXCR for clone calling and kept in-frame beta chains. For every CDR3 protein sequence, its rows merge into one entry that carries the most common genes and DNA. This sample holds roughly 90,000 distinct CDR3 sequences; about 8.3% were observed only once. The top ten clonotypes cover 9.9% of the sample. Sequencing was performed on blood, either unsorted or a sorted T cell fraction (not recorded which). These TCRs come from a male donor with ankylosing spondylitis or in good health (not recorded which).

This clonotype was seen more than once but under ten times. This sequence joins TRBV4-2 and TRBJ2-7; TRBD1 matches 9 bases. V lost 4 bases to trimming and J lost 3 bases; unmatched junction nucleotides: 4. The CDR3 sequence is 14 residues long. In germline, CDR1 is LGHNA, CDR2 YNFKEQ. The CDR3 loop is CASSRPGQGYEQYF. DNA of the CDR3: TGTGCCAGCAGCCGTCCGGGACAGGGCTACGAGCAGTACTTC.

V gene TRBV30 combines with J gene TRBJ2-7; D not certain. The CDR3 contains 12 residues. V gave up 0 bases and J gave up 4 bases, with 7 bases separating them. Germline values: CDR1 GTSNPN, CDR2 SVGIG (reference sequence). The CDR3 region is CAWSVRRYEQYF. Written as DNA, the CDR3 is TGTGCCTGGAGTGTACGGAGATACGAGCAGTACTTC.

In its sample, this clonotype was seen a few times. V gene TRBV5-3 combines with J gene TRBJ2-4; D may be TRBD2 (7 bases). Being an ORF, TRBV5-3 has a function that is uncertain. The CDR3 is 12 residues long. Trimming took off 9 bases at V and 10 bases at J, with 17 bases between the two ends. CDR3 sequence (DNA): TGTGCCACCTACCCGGGGAGGGGGATTCAGTACTTC. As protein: CATYPGRGIQYF.

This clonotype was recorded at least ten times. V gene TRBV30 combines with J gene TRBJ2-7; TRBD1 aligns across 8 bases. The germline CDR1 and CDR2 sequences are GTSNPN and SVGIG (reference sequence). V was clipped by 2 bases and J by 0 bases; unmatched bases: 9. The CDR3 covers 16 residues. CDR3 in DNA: TGTGCCTGGAGTCCATCACGGACAGGGAGCTCCTACGAGCAGTACTTC. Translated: CAWSPSRTGSSYEQYF.

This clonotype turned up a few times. The CDR3 here is CASSSNRDNYEQYF. DNA for the CDR3: TGTGCCAGCAGCTCCAATAGGGACAACTACGAGCAGTACTTC. V usage is TRBV3-1 and J usage is TRBJ2-7, with D tentatively TRBD1 (6 bases). This CDR3 region has 14 residues. V lost 5 bases, J lost 3 bases, and 14 bases lay in between. Germline assignment: CDR1 LGHDT and CDR2 YNNKEL (reference sequence).

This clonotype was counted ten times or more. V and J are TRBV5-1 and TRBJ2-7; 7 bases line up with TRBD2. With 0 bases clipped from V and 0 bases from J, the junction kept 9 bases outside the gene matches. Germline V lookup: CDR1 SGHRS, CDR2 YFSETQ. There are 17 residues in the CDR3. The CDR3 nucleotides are TGCGCCAGCAGCTTGGCCGTTAGCGCGGGGGACTCCTACGAGCAGTACTTC. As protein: CASSLAVSAGDSYEQYF.

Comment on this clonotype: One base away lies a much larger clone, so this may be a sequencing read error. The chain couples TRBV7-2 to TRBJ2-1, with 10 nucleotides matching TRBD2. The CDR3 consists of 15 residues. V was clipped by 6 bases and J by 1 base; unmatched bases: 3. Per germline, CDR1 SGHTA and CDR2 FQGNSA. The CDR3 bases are TGTGCCAGCAGAGTACTAGCGGGATCCTACAATGAGCAGTTCTTC. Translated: CASRVLAGSYNEQFF. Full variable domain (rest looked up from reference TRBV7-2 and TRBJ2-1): GAGVSQSPSNKVTEKGKDVELRCDPISGHTALYWYRQSLGQGLEFLIYFQGNSAPDKSGLPSDRFSAERTGGSVSTLTIQRTQQEDSAVYLCASRVLAGSYNEQFFGPGTRLTVL.

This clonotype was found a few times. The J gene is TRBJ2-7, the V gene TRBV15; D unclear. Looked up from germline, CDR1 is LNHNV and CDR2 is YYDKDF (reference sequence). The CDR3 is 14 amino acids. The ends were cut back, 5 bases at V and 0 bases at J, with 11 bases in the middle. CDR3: CATSGHPSSYEQYF. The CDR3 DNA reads TGTGCCACCAGCGGGCACCCGAGCTCCTACGAGCAGTACTTC.